A single T cell receptor beta chain is shown here with its context. Antigen specificity is unknown. This sample was taken from a study of post-analysis software for immune sequencing data. Study-wide results and limits: Patients carried four or five TRBV segments more frequently than controls did, and TRBV5-6, TRBV5-1 and TRBV20-1 were among them.

CDR1 is SGHKS and CDR2 is YYEKEE in the germline V gene (reference sequence). The CDR3 length is 17 residues. The ends were cut back, 6 bases at V and 0 bases at J, with 19 bases in the middle. Each TCR beta cDNA library carried unique molecular identifiers. TCRdb re-derived calls from the PCR reads in MiXCR, one entry per CDR3 protein. Counted here are approximately 630,000 distinct CDR3 sequences, 59% occurring once; the ten biggest clones make up 11%. This receptor was identified in a girl aged 2 to 9 with multiple sclerosis. J is TRBJ2-4 and V is TRBV5-5; no definite D call. Sequenced input: blood. The CDR3 loop reads CASTNLGLLLAKNIQYF. The CDR3 bases are TGTGCCAGCACCAACCTAGGGCTGCTACTAGCCAAAAACATTCAGTACTTC.